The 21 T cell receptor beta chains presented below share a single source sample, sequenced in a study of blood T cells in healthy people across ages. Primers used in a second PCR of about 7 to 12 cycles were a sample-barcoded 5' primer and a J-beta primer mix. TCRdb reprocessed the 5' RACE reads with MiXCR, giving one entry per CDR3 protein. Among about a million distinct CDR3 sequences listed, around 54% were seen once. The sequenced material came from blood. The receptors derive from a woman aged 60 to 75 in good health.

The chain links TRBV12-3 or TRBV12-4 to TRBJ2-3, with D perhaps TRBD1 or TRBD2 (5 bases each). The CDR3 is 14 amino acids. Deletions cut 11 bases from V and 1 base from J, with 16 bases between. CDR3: CAGAGYDGTDTQYF. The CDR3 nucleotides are TGTGCCGGGGCGGGTTACGATGGCACAGATACGCAGTATTTT.

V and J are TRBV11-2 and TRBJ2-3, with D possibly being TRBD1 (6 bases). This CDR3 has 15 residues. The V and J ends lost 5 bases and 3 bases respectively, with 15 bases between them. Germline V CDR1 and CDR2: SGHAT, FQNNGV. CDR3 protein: CASSVQGIKTDTQYF. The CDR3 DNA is TGTGCCAGCAGCGTACAGGGAATCAAGACAGATACGCAGTATTTT.

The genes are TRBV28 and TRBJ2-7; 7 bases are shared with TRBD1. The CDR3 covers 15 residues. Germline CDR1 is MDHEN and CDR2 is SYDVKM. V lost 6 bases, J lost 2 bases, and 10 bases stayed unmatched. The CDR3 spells CASSGRQGIAYEQYF. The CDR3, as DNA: TGTGCCAGCAGCGGGCGACAGGGTATCGCCTACGAGCAGTACTTC. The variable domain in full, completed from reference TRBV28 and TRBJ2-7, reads DVKVTQSSRYLVKRTGEKVFLECVQDMDHENMFWYRQDPGLGLRLIYFSYDVKMKEKGDIPEGYSVSREKKERFSLILESASTNQTSMYLCASSGRQGIAYEQYFGPGTRLTVT.

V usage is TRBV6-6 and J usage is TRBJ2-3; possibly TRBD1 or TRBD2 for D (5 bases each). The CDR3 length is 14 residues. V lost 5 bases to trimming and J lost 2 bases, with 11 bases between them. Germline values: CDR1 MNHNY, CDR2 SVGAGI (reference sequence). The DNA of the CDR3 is TGTGCCAGCAGTAAGGGACCCAACACAGATACGCAGTATTTT. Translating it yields CASSKGPNTDTQYF.

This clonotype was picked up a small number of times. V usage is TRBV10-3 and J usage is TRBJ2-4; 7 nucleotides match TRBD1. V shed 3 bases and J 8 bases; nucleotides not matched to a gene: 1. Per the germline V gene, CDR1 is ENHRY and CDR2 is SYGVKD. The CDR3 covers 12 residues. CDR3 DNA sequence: TGTGCCATCAGTGAAACAGGGGACATTCAGTACTTC. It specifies CAISETGDIQYF.

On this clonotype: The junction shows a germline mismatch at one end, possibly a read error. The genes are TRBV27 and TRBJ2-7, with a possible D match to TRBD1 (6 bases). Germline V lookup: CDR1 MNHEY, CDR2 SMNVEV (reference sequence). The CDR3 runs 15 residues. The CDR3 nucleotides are TGTGCCAGCAGTTTATCAAAGGATCTCACAGGGCCGATACTCTTC. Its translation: CASSLSKDLTGPILF.

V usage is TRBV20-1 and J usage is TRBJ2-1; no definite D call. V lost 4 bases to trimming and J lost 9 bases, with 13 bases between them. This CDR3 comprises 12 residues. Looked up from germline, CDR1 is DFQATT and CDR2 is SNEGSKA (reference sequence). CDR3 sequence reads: CSATPIFGEQFF. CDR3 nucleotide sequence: TGCAGTGCTACACCCATATTCGGTGAGCAGTTCTTC.

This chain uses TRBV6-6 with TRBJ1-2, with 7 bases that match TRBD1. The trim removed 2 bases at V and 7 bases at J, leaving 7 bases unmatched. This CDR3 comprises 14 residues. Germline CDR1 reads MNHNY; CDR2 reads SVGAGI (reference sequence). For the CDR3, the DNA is TGTGCCAGCAGTTACATCGAGGGGGCAGCTGGCTACACCTTC. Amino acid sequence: CASSYIEGAAGYTF.

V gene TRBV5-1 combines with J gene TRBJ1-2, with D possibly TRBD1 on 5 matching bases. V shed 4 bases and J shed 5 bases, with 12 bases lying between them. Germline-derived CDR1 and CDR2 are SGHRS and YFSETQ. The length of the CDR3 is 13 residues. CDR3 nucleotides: TGCGCCAGCAGCCCCATCGGGGGGTATGGCTACACCTTC. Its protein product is CASSPIGGYGYTF. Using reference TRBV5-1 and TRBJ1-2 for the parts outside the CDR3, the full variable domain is KAGVTQTPRYLIKTRGQQVTLSCSPISGHRSVSWYQQTPGQGLQFLFEYFSETQRNKGNFPGRFSGRQFSNSRSEMNVSTLELGDSALYLCASSPIGGYGYTFGSGTRLTVV.

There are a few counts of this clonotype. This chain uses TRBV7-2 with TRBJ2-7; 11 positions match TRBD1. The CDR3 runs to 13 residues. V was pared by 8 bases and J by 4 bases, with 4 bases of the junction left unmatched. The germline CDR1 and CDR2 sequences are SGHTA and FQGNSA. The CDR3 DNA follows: TGTGCCAGCGGCCGGGACAGGGGGTACGAGCAGTACTTC. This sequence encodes CASGRDRGYEQYF. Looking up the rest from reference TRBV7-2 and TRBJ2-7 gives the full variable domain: GAGVSQSPSNKVTEKGKDVELRCDPISGHTALYWYRQSLGQGLEFLIYFQGNSAPDKSGLPSDRFSAERTGGSVSTLTIQRTQQEDSAVYLCASGRDRGYEQYFGPGTRLTVT.

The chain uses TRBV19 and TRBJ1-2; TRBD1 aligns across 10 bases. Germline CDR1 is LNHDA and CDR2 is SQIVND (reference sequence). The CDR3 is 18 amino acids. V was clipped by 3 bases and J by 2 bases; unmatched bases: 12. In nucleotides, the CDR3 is TGTGCCAGTAGTATCCATTCAGGGACAGGGGTCCCAAACTATGGCTACACCTTC. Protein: CASSIHSGTGVPNYGYTF.

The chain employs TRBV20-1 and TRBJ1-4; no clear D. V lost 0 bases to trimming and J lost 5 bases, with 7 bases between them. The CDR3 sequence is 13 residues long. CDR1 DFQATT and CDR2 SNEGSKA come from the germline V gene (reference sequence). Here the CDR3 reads CSARDDRNEKLFF. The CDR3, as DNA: TGCAGTGCTAGAGACGACCGGAATGAAAAACTGTTTTTT.

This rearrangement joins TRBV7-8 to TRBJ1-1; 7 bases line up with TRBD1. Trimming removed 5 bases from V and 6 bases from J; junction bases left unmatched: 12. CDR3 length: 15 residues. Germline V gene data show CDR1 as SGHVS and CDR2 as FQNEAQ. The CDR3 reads CASSLRTGLYAEAFF. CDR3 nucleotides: TGTGCCAGCAGCCTCAGGACAGGTTTGTATGCTGAAGCTTTCTTT.

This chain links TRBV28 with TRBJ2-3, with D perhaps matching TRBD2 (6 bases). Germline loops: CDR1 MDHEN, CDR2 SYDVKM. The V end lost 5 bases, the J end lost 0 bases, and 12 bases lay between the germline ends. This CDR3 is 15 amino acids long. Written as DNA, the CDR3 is TGTGCCAGCAGTGGTCCCGGGACTAGCACAGATACGCAGTATTTT. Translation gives CASSGPGTSTDTQYF.

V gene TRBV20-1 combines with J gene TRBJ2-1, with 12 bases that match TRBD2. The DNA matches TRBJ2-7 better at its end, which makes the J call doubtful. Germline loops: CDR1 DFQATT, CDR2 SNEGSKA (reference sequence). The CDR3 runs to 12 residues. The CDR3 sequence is CSPTSGSCEQYF. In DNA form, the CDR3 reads TGCAGCCCGACTAGCGGGAGTTGCGAGCAGTACTTC.

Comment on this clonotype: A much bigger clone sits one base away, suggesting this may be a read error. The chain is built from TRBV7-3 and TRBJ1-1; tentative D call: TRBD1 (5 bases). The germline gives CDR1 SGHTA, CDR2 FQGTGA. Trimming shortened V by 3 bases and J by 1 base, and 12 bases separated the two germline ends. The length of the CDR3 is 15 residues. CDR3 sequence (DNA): TGTGCCAGCAGCTTCCGGAAGGGGTCGAACACTGAAGCTTTCTTT. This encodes CASSFRKGSNTEAFF.

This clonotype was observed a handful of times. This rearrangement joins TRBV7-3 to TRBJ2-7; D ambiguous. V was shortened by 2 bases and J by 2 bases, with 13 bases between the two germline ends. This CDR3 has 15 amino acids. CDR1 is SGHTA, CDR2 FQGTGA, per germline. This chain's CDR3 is CASSLEESPPYEQYF. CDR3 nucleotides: TGTGCCAGCAGCTTAGAAGAGTCACCGCCCTACGAGCAGTACTTC.

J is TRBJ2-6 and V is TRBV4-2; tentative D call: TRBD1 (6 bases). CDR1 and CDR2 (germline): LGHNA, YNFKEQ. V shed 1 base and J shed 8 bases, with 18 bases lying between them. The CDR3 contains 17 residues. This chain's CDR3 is CASSQVSGTTRSNVLTF. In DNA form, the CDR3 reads TGTGCCAGCAGCCAAGTCTCCGGGACAACCAGGTCCAACGTCCTGACTTTC.

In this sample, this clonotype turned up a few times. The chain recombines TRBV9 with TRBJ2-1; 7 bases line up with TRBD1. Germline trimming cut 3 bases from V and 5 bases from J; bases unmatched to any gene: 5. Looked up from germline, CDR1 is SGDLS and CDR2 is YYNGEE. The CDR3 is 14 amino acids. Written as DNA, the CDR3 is TGTGCCAGCAGCGCAGGGGGTATAGACAATGAGCAGTTCTTC. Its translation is CASSAGGIDNEQFF.

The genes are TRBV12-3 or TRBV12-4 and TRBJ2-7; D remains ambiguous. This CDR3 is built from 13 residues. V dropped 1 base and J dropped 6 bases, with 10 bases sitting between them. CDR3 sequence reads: CASSLDSASEQYF. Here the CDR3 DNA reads TGTGCCAGCAGTTTAGACTCCGCCTCCGAGCAGTACTTC.

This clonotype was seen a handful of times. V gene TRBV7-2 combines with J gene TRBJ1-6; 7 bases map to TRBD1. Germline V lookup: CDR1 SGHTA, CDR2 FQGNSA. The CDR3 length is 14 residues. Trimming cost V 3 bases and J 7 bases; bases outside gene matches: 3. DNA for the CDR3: TGTGCCAGCAGCTTGACAGGGACGAATTCACCCCTCCACTTT. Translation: CASSLTGTNSPLHF.